This TCR beta chain originates from a study of response to subunit inactivated influenza vaccine. Findings and caveats of the study: Each seasonal influenza vaccination recruits few new T cells, the authors suggested.

This clonotype was counted only a few times. Its antigen is currently unknown. This CDR3 has 14 residues. Trimming pared 5 bases from V and 3 bases from J, leaving 14 bases between. From germline, CDR1 is MNHNS and CDR2 SASEGT. TCRdb re-analysed the RT-PCR reads in MiXCR, keeping a single row per CDR3 protein. The sample yields around 480,000 distinct CDR3 sequences, about 15% seen once. The sequence derives from a man aged 50-75 years who received an inactivated influenza vaccine. The chain combines TRBV6-1 with TRBJ2-7, with a weak D call TRBD2 (6 bases). The sample in question was CD4+ T cells sorted from PBMCs, obtained less than 25 months after vaccination. CDR3 sequence (DNA): TGTGCCAGCAGTCCCCAGGGCGGGGTCTACGAGCAGTACTTC. Translated, it gives CASSPQGGVYEQYF.